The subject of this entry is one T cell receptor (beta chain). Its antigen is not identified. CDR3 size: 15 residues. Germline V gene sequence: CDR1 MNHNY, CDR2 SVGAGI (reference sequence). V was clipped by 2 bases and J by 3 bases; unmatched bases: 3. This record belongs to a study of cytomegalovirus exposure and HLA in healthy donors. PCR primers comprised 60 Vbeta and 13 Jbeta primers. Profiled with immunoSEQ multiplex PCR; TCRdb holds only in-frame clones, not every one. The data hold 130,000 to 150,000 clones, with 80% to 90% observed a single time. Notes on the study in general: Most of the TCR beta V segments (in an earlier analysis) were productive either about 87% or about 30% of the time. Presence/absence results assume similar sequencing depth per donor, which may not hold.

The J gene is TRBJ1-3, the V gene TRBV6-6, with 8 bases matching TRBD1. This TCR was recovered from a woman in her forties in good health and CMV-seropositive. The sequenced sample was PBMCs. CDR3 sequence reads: CASSYTDRVGNTIYF. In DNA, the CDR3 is TGTGCCAGCAGTTACACGGACAGGGTTGGAAACACCATATATTTT.